Listed here are 24 T cell receptor beta chains from one sample, sequenced in a study of T-cell memory formation after mild COVID-19. From the 5' RACE reads, TCRdb called clonotypes with MiXCR, one entry per CDR3 protein. Among 300,000 or so distinct CDR3 sequences listed, about 15% were seen once. The source material was PBMCs or a T cell subset sorted from them (not recorded which). All receptors derive from a man younger than 35 who had mild COVID-19 (a few samples of this study predate the infection). Cell type and time point are not known.

This chain connects TRBV2 to TRBJ2-7, with D possibly being TRBD1 (5 bases). CDR1 SNHLY and CDR2 FYNNEI come from the germline V gene. The CDR3 is 13 amino acids. Trimming pared 7 bases from V and 5 bases from J, leaving 15 bases between. The CDR3 DNA follows: TGTGCCAGCACCCCCAGGGCGATAAACGAGCAGTACTTC. Amino acids: CASTPRAINEQYF.

The V gene is TRBV2, the J gene TRBJ2-3, with D tentatively TRBD1 (6 bases). CDR3 length: 16 residues. CDR1 is SNHLY, CDR2 FYNNEI, per germline. Trimming stripped 2 bases from V and 3 bases from J, with 15 bases between. CDR3 loop: CASSEFGRGRTDTQYF. The CDR3 DNA is TGTGCCAGCAGTGAATTCGGCAGGGGAAGGACAGATACGCAGTATTTT. The whole variable domain, filled in from reference TRBV2 and TRBJ2-3, reads EPEVTQTPSHQVTQMGQEVILRCVPISNHLYFYWYRQILGQKVEFLVSFYNNEISEKSEIFDDQFSVERPDGSNFTLKIRSTKLEDSAMYFCASSEFGRGRTDTQYFGPGTRLTVL.

This chain links TRBV4-3 with TRBJ1-1; 9 bases agree with TRBD1. There are 20 residues in the CDR3. Germline trimming cut 4 bases from V and 3 bases from J; bases unmatched to any gene: 21. From germline, CDR1 is LGHNA and CDR2 YSLEER. In DNA, the CDR3 is TGCGCCAGCAGCCCAAGGCACCGGGACAGGGTCCCTATCCCGGACACTGAAGCTTTCTTT. This translates into CASSPRHRDRVPIPDTEAFF.

This clonotype occurred a few times. The chain couples TRBV6-2 or TRBV6-3 to TRBJ2-7; D is uncertain. The V end lost 6 bases, the J end lost 5 bases, and 17 bases lay between the germline ends. CDR3 size: 14 residues. Germline assignment: CDR1 MNHEY and CDR2 SVGEGT. The DNA for the CDR3 is TGTGCCAGCAGCCCCAGAGGCCGTGGGGACGAGCAGTACTTC. It yields the protein CASSPRGRGDEQYF.

This clonotype was seen only a few times. V usage is TRBV7-3 and J usage is TRBJ1-1, with TRBD1 matching over 11 bases. Germline CDR1 SGHTA, CDR2 FQGTGA. The CDR3 loop spans 13 amino acids. Trimming removed 6 bases from V and 7 bases from J; junction bases left unmatched: 4. The CDR3 here is CASSSDRGLEAFF. DNA of the CDR3: TGTGCCAGCAGTTCGGACAGGGGGCTTGAAGCTTTCTTT.

This clonotype was picked up a small number of times. The V and J genes are TRBV4-3 and TRBJ2-7, with no clear D. The CDR3 length is 15 residues. V was cut by 0 bases and J by 3 bases, with 12 bases left in between. Germline CDR1 is LGHNA and CDR2 is YSLEER. DNA for the CDR3: TGCGCCAGCAGCCAAGAGGCCTATTCAGACTACGAGCAGTACGTC. Translated, it gives CASSQEAYSDYEQYV.

This clonotype was picked up a small number of times. The chain links TRBV18 to TRBJ2-5; the D gene is possibly TRBD2 (6 bases). Germline V lookup: CDR1 KGHSH, CDR2 LQKENI. This CDR3 is 13 amino acids long. Trimming removed 7 bases at V and 5 bases at J, with 14 bases between. The CDR3 spells CASCRGERETQYF. CDR3 sequence (DNA): TGTGCCAGCTGCCGCGGGGAGAGGGAGACCCAGTACTTC.

The chain is built from TRBV20-1 and TRBJ1-2, with TRBD1 matching 10 bases. The CDR3 has 14 residues. CDR1 DFQATT and CDR2 SNEGSKA come from the germline V gene (reference sequence). J gave up 4 bases and V 6 bases, and 8 bases lay outside the gene matches. The CDR3 DNA sequence: TGCAGTGCCAAGACAGGGGGCGCGTTCTATGGCTACACCTTC. Translation: CSAKTGGAFYGYTF.

The table lists this clonotype with a few counts. The chain combines TRBV15 with TRBJ2-3; possibly TRBD1 for D (5 bases). This CDR3 has 14 amino acids. V lost 3 bases to trimming and J lost 6 bases, with 13 bases between them. Germline CDR1 and CDR2: LNHNV and YYDKDF (reference sequence). The CDR3 loop is CATSRRKGWDTQYF. The CDR3 nucleotides are TGTGCCACCAGCAGGAGGAAGGGGTGGGATACGCAGTATTTT.

The rearrangement links TRBV7-9 to TRBJ2-3; D is possibly TRBD1 or TRBD2 (5 bases each). V lost 5 bases and J 2 bases, leaving 14 bases between the germline ends. Per germline, CDR1 SEHNR and CDR2 FQNEAQ (reference sequence). The length of the CDR3 is 15 residues. This chain's CDR3 is CASSRDLHHTDTQYF. DNA for the CDR3: TGTGCCAGCAGCCGGGACCTCCACCACACAGATACGCAGTATTTT.

The chain carries TRBV20-1 and TRBJ1-6, with 7 bases aligning to TRBD1. The CDR3 loop spans 14 amino acids. V dropped 6 bases and J dropped 4; count of bases not matched to a gene: 6. Germline V gene data show CDR1 as DFQATT and CDR2 as SNEGSKA (reference sequence). CDR3 coding DNA: TGCAGTGCGATGGGGGGACAGTATAATTCACCCCTCCACTTT. This gives the protein CSAMGGQYNSPLHF.

The CDR3 DNA is TGTGCCAGCAGTTACAGTTATGGGACTGAAGCTTTCTTT. It yields the protein CASSYSYGTEAFF. J is TRBJ1-1 and V is TRBV6-5; D gene uncertain. The germline CDR1 and CDR2 sequences are MNHEY and SVGAGI. V lost 2 bases to trimming and J lost 5 bases, with 9 bases between them. CDR3 length: 13 residues.

The J gene is TRBJ2-1, the V gene TRBV4-1; 13 positions match TRBD2. Unmatched junction bases numbered 11, after V lost 3 bases and J lost 15 bases. Germline V gene lookup returns CDR1 MGHRA and CDR2 YSYEKL. The CDR3 contains 15 residues. The CDR3 DNA reads TGCGCCAGCAGCCAGACCCTGGGACTAGCGGGGCCGCGGTTCTTC. Translated: CASSQTLGLAGPRFF.

This clonotype showed up just a few times. The chain uses TRBV7-2 and TRBJ2-2, with 9 bases matching TRBD2. In germline, CDR1 is SGHTA, CDR2 FQGNSA. The J segment lost 4 bases and the V segment lost 6 bases, leaving 12 bases of the junction unmatched. The CDR3 loop spans 17 amino acids. This CDR3 reads CASRRGGRDAGTGELFF. In nucleotides, the CDR3 is TGTGCCAGCAGGCGGGGGGGCAGGGACGCCGGCACCGGGGAGCTGTTTTTT.

The chain is built from TRBV6-5 and TRBJ1-5; D is perhaps TRBD1 (5 bases). Germline V gives CDR1 MNHEY, CDR2 SVGAGI. The V end lost 0 bases, the J end lost 7 bases, and 10 bases lay between the germline ends. The CDR3 loop spans 14 amino acids. The DNA for the CDR3 is TGTGCCAGCAGTTACTCGGGGGGATTCCAGCCCCAGCATTTT. This codes for CASSYSGGFQPQHF.

The rearrangement uses TRBV11-2 and TRBJ2-7; D unresolved. Per germline, CDR1 SGHAT and CDR2 FQNNGV. The ends were cut back, 5 bases at V and 0 bases at J, with 11 bases in the middle. This CDR3 has 14 amino acids. The CDR3 protein is CASSNRPASYEQYV. The CDR3 DNA is TGTGCCAGCAGCAACCGACCGGCCTCCTACGAGCAGTACGTC.

The V gene is TRBV7-9, the J gene TRBJ2-6; D unresolved. Germline lookup yields CDR1 SEHNR and CDR2 FQNEAQ (reference sequence). The CDR3 runs 17 residues. V dropped 1 base and J dropped 0 bases, with 10 bases sitting between them. Here the CDR3 DNA reads TGTGCCAGCAGCTTAGGGCACTCCTTCTCTGGGGCCAACGTCCTGACTTTC. It yields the protein CASSLGHSFSGANVLTF.

This clonotype was seen a few times. The chain recombines TRBV27 with TRBJ2-3; D remains unclear. The CDR3 is 15 residues long. V was pared by 3 bases and J by 0 bases, with 10 bases between. Germline V gene data show CDR1 as MNHEY and CDR2 as SMNVEV (reference sequence). The CDR3, as DNA: TGTGCCAGCAGTTTCTCTCCTCTAAGCACAGATACGCAGTATTTT. Protein: CASSFSPLSTDTQYF.

This clonotype was detected ten times or more. The chain combines TRBV4-3 with TRBJ2-3; D is possibly TRBD1 (5 bases). Germline V gives CDR1 LGHNA, CDR2 YSLEER. CDR3 size: 17 residues. V lost 0 bases and J 3 bases, leaving 16 bases between the germline ends. Here the CDR3 DNA reads TGCGCCAGCAGCCAAGATCTTTTAGGACACCTGACAGATACGCAGTATTTT. It encodes CASSQDLLGHLTDTQYF.

The rearrangement links TRBV6-1 to TRBJ2-7; possible D gene TRBD1, 5 bases. With 3 bases removed from V and 6 bases from J, the gap between germline ends came to 6 bases. Germline CDR1 is MNHNS and CDR2 is SASEGT. The CDR3 is 11 residues long. This CDR3 is CASSDRAEQYF. The CDR3 DNA is TGTGCCAGCAGTGACAGGGCCGAGCAGTACTTC.

A few counts support this clonotype. The chain couples TRBV3-1 to TRBJ1-5; D is unresolved. The length of the CDR3 is 15 residues. Trimming took 4 bases from V and 4 from J, leaving 14 bases between them. Per germline, CDR1 LGHDT and CDR2 YNNKEL (reference sequence). The CDR3: CASSPVRGSNQPQHF. The CDR3 DNA is TGTGCCAGCAGCCCCGTTCGTGGGAGTAATCAGCCCCAGCATTTT.

This clonotype turned up a few times. This chain uses TRBV25-1 with TRBJ1-5, with TRBD1 as a possible D gene (5 bases). Germline V gives CDR1 MGHDK, CDR2 SYGVNS. The CDR3 runs 13 residues. V gave up 4 bases and J gave up 7 bases, with 11 bases separating them. The CDR3 sequence: CASSARGGQPQHF. DNA of the CDR3: TGTGCCAGCAGTGCCCGGGGCGGGCAGCCCCAGCATTTT.

This clonotype was recorded at least ten times. V gene TRBV6-5 combines with J gene TRBJ1-5; D ambiguous. This CDR3 region has 13 residues. The V gene's germline CDR1 is MNHEY and CDR2 SVGAGI. V was trimmed by 5 bases and J by 0 bases, leaving 5 bases between them. CDR3 sequence (DNA): TGTGCCAGCAGTCAGCGTAGCAATCAGCCCCAGCATTTT. It codes for CASSQRSNQPQHF.

This chain uses TRBV7-9 with TRBJ2-3; D gene unclear. There are 16 residues in the CDR3. The germline CDR1 and CDR2 sequences are SEHNR and FQNEAQ (reference sequence). Trimming cost V 2 bases and J 2 bases, with 14 bases left between them. CDR3 sequence reads: CASSLNARSFTDTQYF. Written as DNA, the CDR3 is TGTGCCAGCAGCTTAAATGCCAGGAGTTTCACAGATACGCAGTATTTT. The complete variable domain, with remaining parts taken from reference TRBV7-9 and TRBJ2-3, reads DTGVSQNPRHKITKRGQNVTFRCDPISEHNRLYWYRQTLGQGPEFLTYFQNEAQLEKSRLLSDRFSAERPKGSFSTLEIQRTEQGDSAMYLCASSLNARSFTDTQYFGPGTRLTVL.